This T cell receptor (beta chain) was retrieved from a study of cytomegalovirus exposure and HLA in healthy donors. Germline V gene lookup returns CDR1 LNHNV and CDR2 YYDKDF (reference sequence). V shed 0 bases, J shed 2 bases, and the junction held 7 bases outside the gene matches. This CDR3 spans 16 amino acids. Regarding the study as a whole: One variant, a missense change in DCLRE1C, was linked in a later analysis to TCR beta V- and J-gene trimming.

On this clone itself: The antigen is unknown.

Primers: 60 Vbeta forward and 13 Jbeta reverse. Some clones are missing from TCRdb's copy, which holds only in-frame ones; the method was immunoSEQ multiplex PCR. This sample has about 87,000 clones; 74% occur once, and the top ten carry about a fifth. Specimen: PBMCs. J is TRBJ2-7 and V is TRBV15; 7 bases agree with TRBD2. This TCR was sampled from a man aged 25-40 years in good health and CMV-seropositive. The CDR3 region has the DNA TGTGCCACCAGCAGAGAGGGACCGGGGGGTGCCTACGAGCAGTACTTC. It translates to CATSREGPGGAYEQYF.